The sequence of this TCR beta chain was determined in a study of T cell repertoires in cytomegalovirus infection. On the study more broadly: It can be stated that public TCR beta signatures indicated CMV infection as well as a matching HLA type.

Study results and caveats: The study identified carriers of CMV plus the relevant HLA from cumulative public TCR beta family frequency. Clonotypes of TCR beta that were HLA-C-restricted and CMV-specific dominated the ex vivo response.

This clonotype came up a few times. Its antigen is as yet unknown. TCRdb used MiXCR to reprocess the reads, holding one entry per CDR3 protein. The sample has 110,000 to 150,000 distinct CDR3 sequences; roughly a third are singletons. V lost 5 bases and J lost 5, with 13 bases in between. Germline-derived CDR1 and CDR2 are MNHEY and SMNVEV (reference sequence). The CDR3 totals 14 residues. V and J are TRBV27 and TRBJ1-5, with D uncertain. The TCR sequence derives from a human donor in good health (CMV status not recorded). Some clones in this sample may be carry-over from other donors' samples. Sequenced material: CD8+ T cells from cultured PBMCs, taken from culture after CMV antigen stimulation. The CDR3 is CASSPLNGYQPQHF. The CDR3 nucleotides read TGTGCCAGCAGTCCTCTAAACGGGTATCAGCCCCAGCATTTT.